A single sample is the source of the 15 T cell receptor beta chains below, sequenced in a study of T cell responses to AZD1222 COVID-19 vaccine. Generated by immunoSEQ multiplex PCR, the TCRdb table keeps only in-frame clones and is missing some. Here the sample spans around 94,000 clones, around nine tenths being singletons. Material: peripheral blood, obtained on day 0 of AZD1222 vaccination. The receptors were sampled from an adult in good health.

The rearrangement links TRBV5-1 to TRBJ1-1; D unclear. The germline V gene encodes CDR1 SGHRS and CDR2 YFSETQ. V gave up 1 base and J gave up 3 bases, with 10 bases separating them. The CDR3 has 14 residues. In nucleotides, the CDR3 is TGCGCCAGCAGCTTGACGGTTTGGGACACTGAAGCTTTCTTT. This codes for CASSLTVWDTEAFF.

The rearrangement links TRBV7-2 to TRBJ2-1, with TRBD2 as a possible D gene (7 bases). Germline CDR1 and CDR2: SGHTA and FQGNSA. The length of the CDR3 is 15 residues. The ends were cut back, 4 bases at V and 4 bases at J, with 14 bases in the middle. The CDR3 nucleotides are TGTGCCAGCAGCTCTGACGGGGGGCCTTACAATGAGCAGTTCTTC. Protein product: CASSSDGGPYNEQFF.

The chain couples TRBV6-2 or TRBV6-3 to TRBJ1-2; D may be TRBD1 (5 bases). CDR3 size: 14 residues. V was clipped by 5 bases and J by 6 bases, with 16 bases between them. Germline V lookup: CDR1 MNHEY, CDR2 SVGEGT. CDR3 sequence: CASSEGRGSDGYTF. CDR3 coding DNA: TGTGCCAGCAGTGAGGGGAGGGGAAGCGATGGCTACACCTTC.

CDR3 loop: CASTRGVDGYTF. CDR3 bases: TGTGCCAGCACTCGAGGGGTGGATGGCTACACCTTC. J is TRBJ1-2 and V is TRBV6-5; D is perhaps TRBD1 (5 bases). The germline V and J ends were trimmed by 7 bases and 6 bases, with 12 bases remaining between them. The CDR3 length is 12 residues. CDR1 and CDR2 (germline): MNHEY, SVGAGI.

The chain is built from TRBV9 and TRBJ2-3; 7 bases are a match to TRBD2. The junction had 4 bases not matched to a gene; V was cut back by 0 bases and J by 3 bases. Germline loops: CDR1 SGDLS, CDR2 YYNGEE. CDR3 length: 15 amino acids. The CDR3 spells CASSVVERGTDTQYF. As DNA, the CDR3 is TGTGCCAGCAGCGTAGTGGAGCGGGGTACAGATACGCAGTATTTT.

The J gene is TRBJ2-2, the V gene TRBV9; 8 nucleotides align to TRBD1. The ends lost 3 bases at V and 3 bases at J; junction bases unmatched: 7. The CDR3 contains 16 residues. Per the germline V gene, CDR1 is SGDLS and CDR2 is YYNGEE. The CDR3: CASSAGGAADTGELFF. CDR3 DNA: TGTGCCAGCAGCGCAGGGGGCGCGGCGGACACCGGGGAGCTGTTTTTT. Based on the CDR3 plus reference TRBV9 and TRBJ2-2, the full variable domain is DSGVTQTPKHLITATGQRVTLRCSPRSGDLSVYWYQQSLDQGLQFLIQYYNGEERAKGNILERFSAQQFPDLHSELNLSSLELGDSALYFCASSAGGAADTGELFFGEGSRLTVL.

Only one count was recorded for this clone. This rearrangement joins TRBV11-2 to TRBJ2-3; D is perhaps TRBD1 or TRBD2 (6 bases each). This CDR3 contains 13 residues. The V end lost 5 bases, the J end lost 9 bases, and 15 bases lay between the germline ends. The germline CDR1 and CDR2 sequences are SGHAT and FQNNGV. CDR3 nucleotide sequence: TGTGCCAGCAGCCCCGTACAGGGAGGCACGCAGTATTTT. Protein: CASSPVQGGTQYF.

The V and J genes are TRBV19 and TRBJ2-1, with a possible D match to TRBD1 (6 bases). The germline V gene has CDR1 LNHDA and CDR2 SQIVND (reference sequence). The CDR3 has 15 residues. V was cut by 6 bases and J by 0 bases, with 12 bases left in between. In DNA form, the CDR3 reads TGTGCCAGTAGCATGACAGGTAGCTCCTACAATGAGCAGTTCTTC. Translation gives CASSMTGSSYNEQFF.

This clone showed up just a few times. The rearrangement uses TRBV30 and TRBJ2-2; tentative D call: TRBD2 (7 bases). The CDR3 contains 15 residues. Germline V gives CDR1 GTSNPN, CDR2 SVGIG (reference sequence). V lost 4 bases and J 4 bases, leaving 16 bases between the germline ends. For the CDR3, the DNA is TGTGCCTGGACCTCGGTGGGGGGGCCCACCGGGGAGCTGTTTTTT. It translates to CAWTSVGGPTGELFF.

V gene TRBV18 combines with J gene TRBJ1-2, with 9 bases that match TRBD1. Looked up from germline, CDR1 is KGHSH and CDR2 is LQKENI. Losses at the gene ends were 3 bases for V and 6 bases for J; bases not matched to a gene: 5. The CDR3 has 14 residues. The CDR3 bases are TGTGCCAGCTCACCCGGGACAGGGACAGATGGCTACACCTTC. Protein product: CASSPGTGTDGYTF.

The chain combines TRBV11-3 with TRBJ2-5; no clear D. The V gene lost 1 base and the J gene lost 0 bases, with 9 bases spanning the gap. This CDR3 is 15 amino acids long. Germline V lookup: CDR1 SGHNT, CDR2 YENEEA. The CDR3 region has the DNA TGTGCCAGCAGCTTAGGTGTAAGGGACCAAGAGACCCAGTACTTC. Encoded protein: CASSLGVRDQETQYF.

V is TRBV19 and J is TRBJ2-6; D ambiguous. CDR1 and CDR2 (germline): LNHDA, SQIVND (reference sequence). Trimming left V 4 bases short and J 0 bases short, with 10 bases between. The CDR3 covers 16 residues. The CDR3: CASSKERTSGANVLTF. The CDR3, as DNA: TGTGCCAGTAGTAAGGAACGTACCTCTGGGGCCAACGTCCTGACTTTC.

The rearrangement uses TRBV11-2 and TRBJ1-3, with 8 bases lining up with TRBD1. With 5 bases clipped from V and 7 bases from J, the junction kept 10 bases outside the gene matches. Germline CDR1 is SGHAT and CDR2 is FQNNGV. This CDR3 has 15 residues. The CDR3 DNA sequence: TGTGCCAGCAGCCCCACCGGGGACAGGCGGAACACCATATATTTT. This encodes CASSPTGDRRNTIYF. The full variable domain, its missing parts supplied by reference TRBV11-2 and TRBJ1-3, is EAGVAQSPRYKIIEKRQSVAFWCNPISGHATLYWYQQILGQGPKLLIQFQNNGVVDDSQLPKDRFSAERLKGVDSTLKIQPAKLEDSAVYLCASSPTGDRRNTIYFGEGSWLTVV.

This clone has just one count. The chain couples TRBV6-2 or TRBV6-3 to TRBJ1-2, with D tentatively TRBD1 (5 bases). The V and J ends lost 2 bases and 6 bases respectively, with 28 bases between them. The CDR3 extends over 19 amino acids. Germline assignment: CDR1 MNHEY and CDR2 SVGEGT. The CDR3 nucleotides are TGTGCCAGCAGTTACGAACGGGGCCAGGGCTCACATACGTCCGATGGCTACACCTTC. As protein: CASSYERGQGSHTSDGYTF.

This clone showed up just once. For the CDR3, the DNA is TGTGCCAGCAGCCCCGGACAGGGGGTGCCGAACTCGAATCAGCCCCAGCATTTT. This sequence encodes CASSPGQGVPNSNQPQHF. The rearrangement links TRBV27 to TRBJ1-5; TRBD1 matches at 10 bases. This CDR3 has 18 residues. Germline V CDR1 and CDR2: MNHEY, SMNVEV (reference sequence). The V and J ends lost 6 bases and 4 bases, in that order; junction bases with no gene match: 15.